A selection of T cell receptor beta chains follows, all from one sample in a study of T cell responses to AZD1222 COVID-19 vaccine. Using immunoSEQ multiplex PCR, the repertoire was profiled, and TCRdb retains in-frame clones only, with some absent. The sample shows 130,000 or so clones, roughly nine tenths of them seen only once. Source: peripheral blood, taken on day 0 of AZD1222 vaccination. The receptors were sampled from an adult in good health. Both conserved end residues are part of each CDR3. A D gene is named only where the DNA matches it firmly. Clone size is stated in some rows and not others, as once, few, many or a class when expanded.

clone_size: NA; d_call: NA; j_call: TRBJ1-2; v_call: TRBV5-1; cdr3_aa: CASSLAPGGSYGYTF; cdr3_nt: TGCGCCAGCAGCTTGGCCCCCGGAGGGAGCTATGGCTACACCTTC
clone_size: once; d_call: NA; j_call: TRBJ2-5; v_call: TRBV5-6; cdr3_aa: CASSPGTLQETQYF; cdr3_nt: TGTGCCAGCAGCCCCGGGACGCTACAAGAGACCCAGTACTTC
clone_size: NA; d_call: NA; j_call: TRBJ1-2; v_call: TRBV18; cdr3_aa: CASSPPGRIFYGYTF; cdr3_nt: TGTGCCAGCTCACCACCTGGACGGATCTTCTATGGCTACACCTTC
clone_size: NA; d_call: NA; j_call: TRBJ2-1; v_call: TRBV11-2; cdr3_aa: CASSLGLNEQFF; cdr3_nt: TGTGCCAGCAGCTTAGGCCTGAATGAGCAGTTCTTC
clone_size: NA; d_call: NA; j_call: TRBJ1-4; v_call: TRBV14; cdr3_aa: CASSQTRGSNEKLFF; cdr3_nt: TGTGCCAGCAGCCAAACGAGGGGTTCTAATGAAAAACTGTTTTTT
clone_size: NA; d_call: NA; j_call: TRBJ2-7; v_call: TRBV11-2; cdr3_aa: CASSLSRGEQYF; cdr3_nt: TGTGCCAGCAGCCTTTCTCGGGGCGAGCAGTACTTC
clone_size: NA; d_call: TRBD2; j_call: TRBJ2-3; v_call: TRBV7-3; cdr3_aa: CASSLFPGTSGSTDTQYF; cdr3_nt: TGTGCCAGCAGCTTATTTCCCGGGACTAGCGGGAGCACAGATACGCAGTATTTT
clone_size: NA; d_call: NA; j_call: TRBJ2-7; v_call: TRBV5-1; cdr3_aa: CASSLKAASYEQYF; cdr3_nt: TGCGCCAGCAGCTTGAAGGCAGCCTCCTACGAGCAGTACTTC
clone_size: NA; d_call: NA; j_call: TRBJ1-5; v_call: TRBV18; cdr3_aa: CASSPGIGNQPQHF; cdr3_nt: TGTGCCAGCTCACCAGGGATAGGGAATCAGCCCCAGCATTTT
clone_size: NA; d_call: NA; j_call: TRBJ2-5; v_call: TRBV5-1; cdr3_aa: CASSLLEGGETQYF; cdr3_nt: TGCGCCAGCAGCTTGTTGGAGGGCGGGGAGACCCAGTACTTC
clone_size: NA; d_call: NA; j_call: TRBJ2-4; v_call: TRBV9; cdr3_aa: CASSVGDKNIQYF; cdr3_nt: TGTGCCAGCAGCGTAGGGGACAAAAACATTCAGTACTTC
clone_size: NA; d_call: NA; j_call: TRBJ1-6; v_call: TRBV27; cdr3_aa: CASSLSSGLGSPLHF; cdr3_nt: TGTGCCAGCAGTTTATCGTCAGGGCTGGGGTCACCCCTCCACTTT
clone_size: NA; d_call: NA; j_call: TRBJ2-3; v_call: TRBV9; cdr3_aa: CASSLRRGEGTDTQYF; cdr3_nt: TGTGCCAGCAGCCTGAGGAGGGGTGAGGGAACAGATACGCAGTATTTT
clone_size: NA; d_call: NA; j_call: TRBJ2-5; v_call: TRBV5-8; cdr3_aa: CASSLRGPVQETQYF; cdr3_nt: TGTGCCAGCAGCTTGAGAGGGCCGGTACAAGAGACCCAGTACTTC
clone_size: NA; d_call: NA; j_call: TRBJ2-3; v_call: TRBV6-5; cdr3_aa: CASSYSSGTDTQYF; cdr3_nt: TGTGCCAGCAGTTACTCGAGTGGCACAGATACGCAGTATTTT
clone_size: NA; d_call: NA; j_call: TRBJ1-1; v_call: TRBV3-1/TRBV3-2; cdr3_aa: CASSQVAGEAFF; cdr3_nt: TGTGCCAGCAGCCAAGTGGCAGGGGAAGCTTTCTTT
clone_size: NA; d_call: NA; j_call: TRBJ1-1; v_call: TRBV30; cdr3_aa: CAWGQNTEAFF; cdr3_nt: TGTGCCTGGGGACAGAACACTGAAGCTTTCTTT
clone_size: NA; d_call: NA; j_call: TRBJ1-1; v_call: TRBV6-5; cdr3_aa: CASSYSSFTNTEAFF; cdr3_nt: TGTGCCAGCAGTTACTCGTCTTTCACGAACACTGAAGCTTTCTTT
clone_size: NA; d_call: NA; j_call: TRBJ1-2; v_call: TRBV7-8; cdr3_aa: CASSPGNYGYTF; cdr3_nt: TGTGCCAGCAGCCCCGGTAACTATGGCTACACCTTC
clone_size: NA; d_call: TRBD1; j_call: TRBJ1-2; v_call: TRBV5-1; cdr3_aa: CASSLEGQGAGYTF; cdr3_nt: TGCGCCAGCAGCTTGGAGGGACAGGGCGCCGGCTACACCTTC
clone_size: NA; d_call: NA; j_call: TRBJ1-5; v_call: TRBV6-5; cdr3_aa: CASRKNSNQPQHF; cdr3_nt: TGTGCCAGCAGGAAAAATAGCAATCAGCCCCAGCATTTT
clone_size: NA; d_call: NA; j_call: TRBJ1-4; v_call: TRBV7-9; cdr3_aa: CASSTEGGTNEKLFF; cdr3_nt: TGTGCCAGCAGCACAGAAGGGGGAACTAATGAAAAACTGTTTTTT
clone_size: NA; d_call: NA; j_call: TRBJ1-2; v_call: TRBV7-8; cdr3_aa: CASSFDRNYGYTF; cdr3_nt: TGTGCCAGCAGCTTTGACAGGAACTATGGCTACACCTTC
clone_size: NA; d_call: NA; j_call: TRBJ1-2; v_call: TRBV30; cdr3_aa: CAWSRGRNYGYTF; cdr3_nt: TGTGCCTGGAGTCGGGGGCGCAACTATGGCTACACCTTC
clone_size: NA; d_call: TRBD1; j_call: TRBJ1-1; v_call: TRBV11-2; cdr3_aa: CASSATGTGFTEAFF; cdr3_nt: TGTGCCAGCAGCGCCACCGGGACAGGGTTCACTGAAGCTTTCTTT
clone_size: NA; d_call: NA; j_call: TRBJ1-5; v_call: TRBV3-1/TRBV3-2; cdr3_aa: CASSQGGSYSNQPQHF; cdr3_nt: TGTGCCAGCAGCCAAGGGGGAAGTTATAGCAATCAGCCCCAGCATTTT
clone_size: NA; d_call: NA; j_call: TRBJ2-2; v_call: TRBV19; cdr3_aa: CASSLESNTGELFF; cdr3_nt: TGTGCCAGTAGTTTAGAGTCGAACACCGGGGAGCTGTTTTTT
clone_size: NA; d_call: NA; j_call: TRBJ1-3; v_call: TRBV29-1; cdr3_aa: CSVPDSHSGNTIYF; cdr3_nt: TGCAGCGTTCCCGACAGCCACTCTGGAAACACCATATATTTT
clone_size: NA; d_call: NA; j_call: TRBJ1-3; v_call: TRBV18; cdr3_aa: CASSPGGASGNTIYF; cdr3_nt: TGTGCCAGCTCACCTGGAGGGGCCTCTGGAAACACCATATATTTT
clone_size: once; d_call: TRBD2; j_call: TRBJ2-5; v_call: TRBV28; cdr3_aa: CASSFQAGLLAVSWRETQYF; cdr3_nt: TGTGCCAGCAGTTTTCAAGCCGGTTTACTAGCGGTCTCATGGAGGGAGACCCAGTACTTC
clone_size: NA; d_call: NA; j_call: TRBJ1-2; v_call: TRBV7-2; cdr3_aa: CASSLVQNYGYTF; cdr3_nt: TGTGCCAGCAGCTTAGTACAGAACTATGGCTACACCTTC
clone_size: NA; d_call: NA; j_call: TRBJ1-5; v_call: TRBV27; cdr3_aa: CASRPGALEPQHF; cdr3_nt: TGTGCCAGCAGGCCGGGGGCCCTGGAGCCCCAGCATTTT
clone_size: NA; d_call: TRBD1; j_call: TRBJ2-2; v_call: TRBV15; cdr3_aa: CATSDRGNTGELFF; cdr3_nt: TGTGCCACCAGCGACAGGGGAAACACCGGGGAGCTGTTTTTT
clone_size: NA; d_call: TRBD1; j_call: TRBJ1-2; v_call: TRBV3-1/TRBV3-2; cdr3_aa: CASSQEQGSYGYTF; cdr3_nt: TGTGCCAGCAGCCAAGAACAGGGGTCCTATGGCTACACCTTC
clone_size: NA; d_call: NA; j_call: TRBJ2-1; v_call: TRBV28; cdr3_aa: CASSLLGVREQFF; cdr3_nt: TGTGCCAGCAGTTTATTAGGGGTTCGGGAGCAGTTCTTC
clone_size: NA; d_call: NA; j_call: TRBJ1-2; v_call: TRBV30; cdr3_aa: CAWSVRPRGSGYGYTF; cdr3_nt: TGTGCCTGGAGTGTAAGGCCCAGGGGATCAGGATATGGCTACACCTTC
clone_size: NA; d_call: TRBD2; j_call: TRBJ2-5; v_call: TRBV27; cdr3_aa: CASSPQTSTETQYF; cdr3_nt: TGTGCCAGCAGTCCCCAGACTAGCACGGAGACCCAGTACTTC
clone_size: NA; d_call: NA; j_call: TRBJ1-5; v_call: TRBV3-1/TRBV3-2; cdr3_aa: CASSLSTAVGGDQPQHF; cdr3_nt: TGTGCCAGCAGCCTCTCAACCGCCGTTGGGGGGGATCAGCCCCAGCATTTT
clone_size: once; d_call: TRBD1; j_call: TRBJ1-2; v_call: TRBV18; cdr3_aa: CASSPETGGNYGYTF; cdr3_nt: TGTGCCAGCTCACCCGAGACAGGGGGCAACTATGGCTACACCTTC
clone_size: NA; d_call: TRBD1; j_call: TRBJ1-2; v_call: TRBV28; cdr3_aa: CASRVDREDGYTF; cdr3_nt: TGTGCCAGCAGGGTCGACAGGGAGGATGGCTACACCTTC
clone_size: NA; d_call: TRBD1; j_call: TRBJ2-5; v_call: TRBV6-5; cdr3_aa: CASSWTGRETQYF; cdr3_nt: TGTGCCAGCAGCTGGACAGGGAGAGAGACCCAGTACTTC
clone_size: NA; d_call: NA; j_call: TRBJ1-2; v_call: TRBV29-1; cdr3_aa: CSEKVDSWHGYTF; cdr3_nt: TGCAGCGAGAAAGTAGACAGCTGGCATGGCTACACCTTC
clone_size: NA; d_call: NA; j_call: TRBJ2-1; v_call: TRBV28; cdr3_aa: CASTVGLFGYNEQFF; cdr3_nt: TGTGCCAGCACCGTCGGGCTGTTCGGGTACAATGAGCAGTTCTTC
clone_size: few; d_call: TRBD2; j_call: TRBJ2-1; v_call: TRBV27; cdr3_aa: CATRGGAAYNEQFF; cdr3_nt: TGTGCCACCCGCGGGGGGGCAGCCTACAATGAGCAGTTCTTC
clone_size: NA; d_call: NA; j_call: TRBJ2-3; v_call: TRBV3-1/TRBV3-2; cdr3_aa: CASSQDFGQGTDTQYF; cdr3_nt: TGTGCCAGCAGCCAAGATTTCGGGCAGGGCACAGATACGCAGTATTTT
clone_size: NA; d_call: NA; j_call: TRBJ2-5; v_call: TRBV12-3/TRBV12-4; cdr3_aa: CASSPRGGETQYF; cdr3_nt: TGTGCCAGCAGTCCCAGGGGAGGGGAGACCCAGTACTTC
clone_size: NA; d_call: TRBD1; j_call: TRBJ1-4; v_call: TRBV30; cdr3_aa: CAWGFGTDEKLFF; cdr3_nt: TGTGCCTGGGGCTTCGGGACAGATGAAAAACTGTTTTTT
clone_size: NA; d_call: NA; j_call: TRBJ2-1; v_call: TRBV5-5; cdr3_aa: CARTGGDSYNEQFF; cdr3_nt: TGTGCCAGGACCGGAGGGGACTCCTACAATGAGCAGTTCTTC
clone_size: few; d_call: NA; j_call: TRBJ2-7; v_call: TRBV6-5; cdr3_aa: CASSWERQFSPYEQYF; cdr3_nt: TGTGCCAGCAGTTGGGAACGACAGTTCAGCCCCTACGAGCAGTACTTC
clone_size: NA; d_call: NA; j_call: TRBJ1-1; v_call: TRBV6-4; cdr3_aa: CASSDGLPNTEAFF; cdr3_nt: TGTGCCAGCAGTGACGGACTGCCGAACACTGAAGCTTTCTTT
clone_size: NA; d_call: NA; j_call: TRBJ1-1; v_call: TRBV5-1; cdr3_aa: CASYAGPNTEAFF; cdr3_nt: TGCGCCAGCTACGCAGGCCCGAACACTGAAGCTTTCTTT
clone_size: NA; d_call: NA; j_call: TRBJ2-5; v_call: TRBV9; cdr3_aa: CASSVEQGVGKETQYF; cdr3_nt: TGTGCCAGCAGCGTAGAGCAGGGAGTGGGGAAAGAGACCCAGTACTTC
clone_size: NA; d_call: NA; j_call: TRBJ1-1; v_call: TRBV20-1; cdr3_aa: CSASKGWAEAFF; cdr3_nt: TGCAGTGCTAGTAAGGGATGGGCTGAAGCTTTCTTT
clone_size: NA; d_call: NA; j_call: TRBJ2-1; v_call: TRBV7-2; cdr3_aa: CASSLEGYNNEQFF; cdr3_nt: TGTGCCAGCAGCTTAGAGGGCTACAACAATGAGCAGTTCTTC
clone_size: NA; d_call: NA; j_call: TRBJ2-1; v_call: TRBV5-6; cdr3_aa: CASSLGQGGYEQFF; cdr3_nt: TGTGCCAGCAGCTTGGGACAGGGAGGGTATGAGCAGTTCTTC